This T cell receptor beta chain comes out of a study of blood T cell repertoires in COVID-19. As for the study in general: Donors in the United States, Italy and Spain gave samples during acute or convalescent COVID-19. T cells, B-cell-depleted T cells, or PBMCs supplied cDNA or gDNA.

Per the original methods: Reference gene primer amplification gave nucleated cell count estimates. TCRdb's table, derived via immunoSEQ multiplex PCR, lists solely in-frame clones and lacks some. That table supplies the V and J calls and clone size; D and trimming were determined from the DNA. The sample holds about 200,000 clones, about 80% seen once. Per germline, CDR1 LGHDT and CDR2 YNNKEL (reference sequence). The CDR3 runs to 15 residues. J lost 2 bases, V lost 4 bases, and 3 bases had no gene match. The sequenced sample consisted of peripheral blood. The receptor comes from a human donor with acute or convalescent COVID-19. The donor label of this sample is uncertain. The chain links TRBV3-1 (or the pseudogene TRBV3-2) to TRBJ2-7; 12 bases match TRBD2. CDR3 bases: TGTGCCAGCAGCCCCCTAGCGGGAGGGCCCTACGAGCAGTACTTC. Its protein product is CASSPLAGGPYEQYF.